Listed below are T cell receptor beta chains from one sample, sequenced in a study of blood T cell repertoires in COVID-19. This table comes from immunoSEQ multiplex PCR, and its TCRdb copy is limited to in-frame clones, with some not included. Here the sample spans 250,000 to 400,000 clones, around 89% being singletons. Sequences were obtained from peripheral blood. All receptors derive from a woman aged 25 to 45 with COVID-19, enrolled during active disease. Each CDR3 is given with its conserved first and last residue. Fields, in order: J gene, D gene, clone size, V gene, CDR3 protein, CDR3 DNA. The D gene is left open where the match is weak. Clone size is not always given. Where it is, it says once, few, many or a class for expanded clones.

>TRBJ2-5|TRBD2|.|TRBV4-1
CASSQGVRGGQETQYF
TGCGCCAGCAGCCAAGGAGTGCGGGGGGGACAAGAGACCCAGTACTTC
>TRBJ2-5|TRBD1|.|TRBV5-1
CASSIGDSQETQYF
TGCGCCAGCAGCATAGGGGACAGCCAAGAGACCCAGTACTTC
>TRBJ2-3|.|.|TRBV13
CASSSRQPYLARDTQYF
TGTGCCAGCAGCTCAAGACAGCCGTACTTAGCTCGGGATACGCAGTATTTT
>TRBJ2-2|TRBD1|.|TRBV7-2
CASRPDRDTGELFF
TGTGCCAGCAGACCCGACAGGGACACCGGGGAGCTGTTTTTT
>TRBJ1-5|.|.|TRBV27
CASSLSGFSQPQHF
TGTGCCAGCAGTTTGTCAGGGTTTAGTCAGCCCCAGCATTTT
>TRBJ1-2|.|.|TRBV5-5
CASSSDLNYGYTF
TGTGCCAGCAGCTCGGACTTAAACTATGGCTACACCTTC
>TRBJ2-7|TRBD1|.|TRBV2
CASTPGQGYEQYF
TGTGCCAGCACTCCGGGACAGGGGTACGAGCAGTACTTC
>TRBJ1-5|.|.|TRBV19
CASSSLRDQPQHF
TGTGCCAGTAGCTCTTTGAGGGATCAGCCCCAGCATTTT
>TRBJ1-6|TRBD1|.|TRBV13
CASSSAQQGTGDSPLHF
TGTGCCAGCAGCTCGGCTCAGCAGGGGACAGGGGATTCACCCCTCCACTTT
>TRBJ2-2|TRBD2|.|TRBV7-6
CASSYQRGGVGELFF
TGTGCCAGCAGTTACCAGCGGGGGGGTGTCGGGGAGCTGTTTTTT
>TRBJ1-2|TRBD1|once|TRBV28
CASRWDSPPGGYTF
TGTGCCAGCAGATGGGACAGTCCCCCGGGTGGCTACACCTTC
>TRBJ1-1|TRBD1|.|TRBV9
CASSVGQGGDTEAFF
TGTGCCAGCAGCGTCGGACAGGGTGGGGACACTGAAGCTTTCTTT
>TRBJ1-2|.|.|TRBV12-3/TRBV12-4
CASSPRNDYGYTF
TGTGCCAGCAGCCCCCGTAATGACTATGGCTACACCTTC
>TRBJ2-5|TRBD1|.|TRBV5-6
CASSWDRDIKTQYF
TGTGCCAGCAGCTGGGACAGGGACATAAAGACCCAGTACTTC
>TRBJ2-6|.|.|TRBV28
CASSPGVRSGANVLTF
TGTGCCAGCAGTCCCGGGGTCCGCTCTGGGGCCAACGTCCTGACTTTC
>TRBJ1-5|.|.|TRBV5-1
CASSLIPGSEQPQHF
TGCGCCAGCAGCTTAATTCCAGGGTCTGAGCAGCCCCAGCATTTT
>TRBJ1-4|.|.|TRBV7-9
CASSRGGTPKLFF
TGTGCCAGCAGCCGGGGGGGGACCCCTAAACTGTTTTTT
>TRBJ1-2|.|.|TRBV29-1
CSVLDRQGYTF
TGCAGCGTCCTGGACAGACAGGGCTACACCTTC
>TRBJ1-1|TRBD1|once|TRBV5-4
CASSPRTGTIMNTEAFF
TGTGCCAGCAGCCCGAGGACAGGTACTATCATGAACACTGAAGCTTTCTTT
>TRBJ1-1|.|.|TRBV12-3/TRBV12-4
CASSYTENTEAFF
TGTGCCAGCAGTTATACAGAAAACACTGAAGCTTTCTTT
>TRBJ1-5|.|.|TRBV7-8
CASSLRDQPQHF
TGTGCCAGCAGCCTCAGGGATCAGCCCCAGCATTTT
>TRBJ1-6|.|.|TRBV2
CASRQDSGDSPLHF
TGTGCCAGCAGACAGGACAGTGGTGATTCACCCCTCCACTTT
>TRBJ2-3|.|once|TRBV19
CASSKRTDTQYF
TGTGCCAGTAGTAAGAGGACAGATACGCAGTATTTT
>TRBJ1-1|.|.|TRBV11-1
CASSLLRQREAFF
TGTGCCAGCAGCTTATTAAGGCAGAGGGAAGCTTTCTTT
>TRBJ1-4|.|.|TRBV19
CASSSRQAFNEKLFF
TGTGCCAGTAGTTCACGACAGGCATTTAATGAAAAACTGTTTTTT
>TRBJ2-5|.|.|TRBV7-2
CASSLGRQAPQETQYF
TGTGCCAGCAGCTTAGGGAGACAGGCCCCCCAAGAGACCCAGTACTTC
>TRBJ2-2|TRBD1|.|TRBV4-3
CASSPGQGYEELFF
TGCGCCAGCAGCCCGGGACAGGGGTACGAGGAGCTGTTTTTT
>TRBJ1-1|.|few|TRBV18
CASSPVLSNTEAFF
TGTGCCAGCTCACCTGTACTCTCGAACACTGAAGCTTTCTTT
>TRBJ1-2|.|.|TRBV24-1
CATSEGADYGYTF
TGTGCCACCAGTGAGGGGGCTGACTATGGCTACACCTTC
>TRBJ1-5|TRBD1|.|TRBV27
CASGRTGYNQPQHF
TGTGCCAGCGGCAGGACAGGGTACAATCAGCCCCAGCATTTT
>TRBJ1-5|.|.|TRBV19
CASSIFSGAGSNQPQHF
TGTGCCAGTAGTATTTTCTCTGGGGCTGGTAGCAATCAGCCCCAGCATTTT
>TRBJ2-1|TRBD2|.|TRBV2
CASRAGAGDNEQFF
TGTGCCAGCAGGGCCGGGGCGGGGGACAATGAGCAGTTCTTC
>TRBJ2-1|.|once|TRBV3-1/TRBV3-2
CASSQALDGKQFF
TGTGCCAGCAGCCAAGCACTGGACGGGAAGCAGTTCTTC
>TRBJ2-3|TRBD2|.|TRBV4-2
CASSQVGLASGDTQYF
TGTGCCAGCAGCCAAGTGGGACTAGCAAGCGGTGATACGCAGTATTTT
>TRBJ2-2|TRBD2|.|TRBV4-2
CASSQESGGAANTGELFF
TGTGCCAGCAGCCAAGAGAGCGGGGGGGCCGCGAACACCGGGGAGCTGTTTTTT
>TRBJ1-6|.|.|TRBV7-2
CASSLGRRSYGNSPLHF
TGTGCCAGCAGCTTAGGCCGCAGGTCTTACGGTAATTCACCCCTCCACTTT
>TRBJ1-1|TRBD1|.|TRBV2
CASTGQTNTEAFF
TGTGCCAGCACGGGACAGACGAACACTGAAGCTTTCTTT
>TRBJ2-2|.|.|TRBV6-5
CASRNMNTGELFF
TGTGCCAGCAGGAACATGAACACCGGGGAGCTGTTTTTT
>TRBJ2-3|TRBD1|.|TRBV11-3
CASSLEGTATDTQYF
TGTGCCAGCAGCTTAGAAGGGACAGCCACAGATACGCAGTATTTT
>TRBJ1-1|.|.|TRBV7-6
CASSQIPTGENTEAFF
TGTGCCAGCAGCCAGATCCCGACAGGAGAAAACACTGAAGCTTTCTTT
>TRBJ1-2|.|once|TRBV28
CASSLLPQIRAF
TGTGCCAGCAGTTTGTTACCACAGATTCGTGCCTTC
>TRBJ2-3|.|.|TRBV30
CAWNSGRKKASTDTQYF
TGTGCCTGGAACTCAGGGCGGAAAAAGGCTAGCACAGATACGCAGTATTTT
>TRBJ2-7|.|.|TRBV9
CASNRAEDGEQYF
TGTGCCAGCAACCGAGCGGAGGATGGCGAGCAGTACTTC
>TRBJ2-2|TRBD2|.|TRBV6-6
CASRYGGGTGTGELFF
TGTGCCAGTCGGTACGGCGGGGGGACGGGCACCGGGGAGCTGTTTTTT
>TRBJ2-5|TRBD2|.|TRBV4-1
CASSQDGIAGGRQETQYF
TGCGCCAGCAGCCAAGATGGCATAGCGGGGGGGCGGCAAGAGACCCAGTACTTC
>TRBJ1-1|TRBD1|.|TRBV7-8
CASSSSGQPNTEAFF
TGTGCCAGCAGCTCGTCGGGACAGCCGAACACTGAAGCTTTCTTT
>TRBJ1-2|TRBD1|few|TRBV4-3
CASSQELGFDRGIPHGYTF
TGCGCCAGCAGCCAAGAGCTGGGGTTCGACAGGGGAATTCCCCATGGCTACACCTTC
>TRBJ1-2|.|.|TRBV4-1
CASSQDRGYGYTF
TGCGCCAGCAGCCAAGATCGAGGCTATGGCTACACCTTC
>TRBJ1-1|.|.|TRBV13
CASSSYTGPRAEAFF
TGTGCCAGCAGCTCCTATACAGGGCCCCGCGCTGAAGCTTTCTTT
>TRBJ2-1|.|.|TRBV4-2
CASSQRNEQFF
TGTGCCAGCAGCCAACGCAATGAGCAGTTCTTC
>TRBJ2-1|.|.|TRBV9
CASSVGFSVFNEQFF
TGTGCCAGCAGCGTAGGTTTTAGCGTATTCAATGAGCAGTTCTTC
>TRBJ2-1|.|.|TRBV24-1
CATSDPKGVSSYNEQFF
TGTGCCACCAGTGACCCCAAGGGGGTCAGCTCCTACAATGAGCAGTTCTTC
>TRBJ1-1|.|.|TRBV11-2
CASSYNMNTEAFF
TGTGCCAGCAGCTACAACATGAACACTGAAGCTTTCTTT
>TRBJ2-7|.|.|TRBV19
CASSGAYEQYF
TGTGCCAGTAGCGGGGCCTACGAGCAGTACTTC
>TRBJ2-1|TRBD2|.|TRBV7-9
CASSLESSGHGNEQFF
TGTGCCAGCAGCTTAGAGTCTAGCGGGCACGGAAATGAGCAGTTCTTC